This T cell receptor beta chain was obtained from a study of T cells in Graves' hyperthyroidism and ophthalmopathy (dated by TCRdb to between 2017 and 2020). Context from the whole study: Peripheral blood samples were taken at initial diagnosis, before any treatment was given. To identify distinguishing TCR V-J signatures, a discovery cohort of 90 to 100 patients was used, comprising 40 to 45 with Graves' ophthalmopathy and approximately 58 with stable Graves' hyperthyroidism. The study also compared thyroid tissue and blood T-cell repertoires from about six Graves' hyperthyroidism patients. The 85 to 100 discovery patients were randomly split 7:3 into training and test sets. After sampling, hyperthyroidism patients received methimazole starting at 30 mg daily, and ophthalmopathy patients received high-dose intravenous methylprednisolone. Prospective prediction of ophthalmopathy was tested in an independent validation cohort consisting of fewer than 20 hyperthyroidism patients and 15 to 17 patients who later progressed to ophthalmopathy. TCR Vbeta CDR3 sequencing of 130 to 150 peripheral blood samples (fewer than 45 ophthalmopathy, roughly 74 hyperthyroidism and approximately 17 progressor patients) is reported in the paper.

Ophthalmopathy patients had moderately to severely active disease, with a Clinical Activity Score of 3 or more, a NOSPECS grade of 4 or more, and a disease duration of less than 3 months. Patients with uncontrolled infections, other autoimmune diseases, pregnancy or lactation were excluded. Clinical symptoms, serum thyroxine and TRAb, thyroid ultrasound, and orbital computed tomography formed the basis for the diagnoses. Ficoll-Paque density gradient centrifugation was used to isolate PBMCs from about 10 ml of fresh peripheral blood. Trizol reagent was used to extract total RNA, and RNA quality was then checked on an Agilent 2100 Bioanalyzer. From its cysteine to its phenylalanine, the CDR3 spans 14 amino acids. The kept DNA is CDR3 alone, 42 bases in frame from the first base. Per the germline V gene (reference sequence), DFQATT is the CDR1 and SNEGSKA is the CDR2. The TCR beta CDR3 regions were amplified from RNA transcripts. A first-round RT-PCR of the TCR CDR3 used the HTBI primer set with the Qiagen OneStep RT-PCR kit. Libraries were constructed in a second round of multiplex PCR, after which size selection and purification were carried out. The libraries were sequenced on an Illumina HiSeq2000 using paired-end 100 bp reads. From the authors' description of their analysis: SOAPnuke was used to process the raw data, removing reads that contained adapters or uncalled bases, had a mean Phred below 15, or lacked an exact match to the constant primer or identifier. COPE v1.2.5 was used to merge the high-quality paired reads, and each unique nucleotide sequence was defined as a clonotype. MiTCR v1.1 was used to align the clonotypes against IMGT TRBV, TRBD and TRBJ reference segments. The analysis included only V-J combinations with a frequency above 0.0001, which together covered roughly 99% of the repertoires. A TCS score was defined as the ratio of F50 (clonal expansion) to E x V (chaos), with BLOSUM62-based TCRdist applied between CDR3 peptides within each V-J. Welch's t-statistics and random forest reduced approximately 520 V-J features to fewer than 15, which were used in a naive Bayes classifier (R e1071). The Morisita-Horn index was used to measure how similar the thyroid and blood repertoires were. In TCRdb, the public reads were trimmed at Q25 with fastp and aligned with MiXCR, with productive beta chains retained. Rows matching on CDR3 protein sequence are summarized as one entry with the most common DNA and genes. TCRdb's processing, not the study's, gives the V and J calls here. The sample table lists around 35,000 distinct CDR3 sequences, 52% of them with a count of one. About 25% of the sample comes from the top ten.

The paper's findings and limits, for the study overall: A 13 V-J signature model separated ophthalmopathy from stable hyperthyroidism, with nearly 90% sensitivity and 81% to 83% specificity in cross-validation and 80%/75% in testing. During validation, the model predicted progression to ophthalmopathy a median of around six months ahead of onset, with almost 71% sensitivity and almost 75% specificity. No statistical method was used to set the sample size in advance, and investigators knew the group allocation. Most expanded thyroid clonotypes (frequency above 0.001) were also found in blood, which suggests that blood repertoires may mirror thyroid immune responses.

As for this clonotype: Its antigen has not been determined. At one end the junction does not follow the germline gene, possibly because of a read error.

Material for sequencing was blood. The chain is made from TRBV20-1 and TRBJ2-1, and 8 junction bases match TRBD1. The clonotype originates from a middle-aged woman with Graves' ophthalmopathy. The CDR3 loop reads CSAGPGGAWDGRDF. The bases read TGCAGTGCTGGGCCAGGGGGCGCGTGGGACGGTCGTGACTTC.